The clone carrying this T cell receptor beta chain showed up just a few times. The antigen is not known. V was shortened by 1 base and J by 1 base, with 7 bases between the two germline ends. CDR1 and CDR2 (germline): LNHNV, YYDKDF (reference sequence). CDR3 length equals 14 residues. The sample is drawn from a study of blood T cells in healthy people across ages. The study, taken as a whole, reports: The long-lived group displayed more naive CD4+ cells, plus higher diversity, than the aged donors did. Estimated diversity across one million T cells was deemed an underestimate.

With a J-beta primer mix and a sample-barcoded 5' primer, a second PCR ran 7 to 11 cycles. In TCRdb, the 5' RACE reads were re-called with MiXCR into one record per CDR3 protein. The repertoire includes 650,000 to 700,000 distinct CDR3 sequences, about 51% of them detected once, and roughly 14% sits in the top ten. Total RNA extraction produced at least 6 micrograms (per sample) for the study. The sequence came from a woman of 80 years or more in good health. Input material: blood. The genes are TRBV15 and TRBJ2-5; TRBD2 might be the D (6 bases). The CDR3 bases are TGTGCCACCAGCAGAGCGGGGGTCCAAGAGACCCAGTACTTC. Translation gives CATSRAGVQETQYF.